A selection of T cell receptor beta chains follows, all from one sample in a study of cytomegalovirus exposure and HLA in healthy donors. Produced via immunoSEQ multiplex PCR; TCRdb's table is partial and in-frame only. The data hold about 130,000 clones, with almost 85% observed a single time. Sequencing input: PBMCs. Receptors originate from a boy aged 2 to 9 in good health and CMV-seronegative. CDR3s include the opening cysteine and the closing phenylalanine or tryptophan. Fields, in order: CDR3 DNA, CDR3 protein, J gene, CDR3 length, V gene, clone size, D gene. D genes are given only for firm matches. Clone size is given for some rows only: seen once, a few or many times, or a class if the clone is expanded.

CDR3 DNA: TGTGCCATCAGTGGGAGAACTAGCGGGATGGGAGACAATGAGCAGTTCTTC; CDR3 protein: CAISGRTSGMGDNEQFF; J gene: TRBJ2-1; CDR3 length: 17; V gene: TRBV10-3; clone size: -; D gene: TRBD2
CDR3 DNA: TGTGCCAGCCGGGGTTTACAACCTGGAGTCGCTTTCTTT; CDR3 protein: CASRGLQPGVAFF; J gene: TRBJ1-1; CDR3 length: 13; V gene: TRBV6-6; clone size: -; D gene: -
CDR3 DNA: TGTGCCAGCAGTGACTGGGCGGGGGTCCTCGGGGCAGATACGCAGTATTTT; CDR3 protein: CASSDWAGVLGADTQYF; J gene: TRBJ2-3; CDR3 length: 17; V gene: TRBV6-1; clone size: -; D gene: TRBD2
CDR3 DNA: TGCGCCAGCAGCCACCCCGGGACAGGGACGAACACCGGGGAGCTGTTTTTT; CDR3 protein: CASSHPGTGTNTGELFF; J gene: TRBJ2-2; CDR3 length: 17; V gene: TRBV4-1; clone size: once; D gene: TRBD1
CDR3 DNA: TGTGCCAGCAGCTCAACCTTCGACAGCTATGGCTACACCTTC; CDR3 protein: CASSSTFDSYGYTF; J gene: TRBJ1-2; CDR3 length: 14; V gene: TRBV7-9; clone size: -; D gene: -
CDR3 DNA: TGTGCCAGTAGTATAGTGGCAAATTACAATGAGCAGTTCTTC; CDR3 protein: CASSIVANYNEQFF; J gene: TRBJ2-1; CDR3 length: 14; V gene: TRBV19; clone size: -; D gene: -
CDR3 DNA: TGTGCCAGCTCGCCCGGGACAAATCCCAATCAGCCCCAGCATTTT; CDR3 protein: CASSPGTNPNQPQHF; J gene: TRBJ1-5; CDR3 length: 15; V gene: TRBV18; clone size: -; D gene: -
CDR3 DNA: TGTGCCAGCAGAGGCCCCCGGACAGGACTGACCGGGGAGCTGTTTTTT; CDR3 protein: CASRGPRTGLTGELFF; J gene: TRBJ2-2; CDR3 length: 16; V gene: TRBV7-9; clone size: -; D gene: TRBD1
CDR3 DNA: TGTGCCAGCAGCCAAGCCCAGTCGGACAGGGGGCGTGAAGCTTTCTTT; CDR3 protein: CASSQAQSDRGREAFF; J gene: TRBJ1-1; CDR3 length: 16; V gene: TRBV4-2; clone size: -; D gene: TRBD1
CDR3 DNA: TGTGCCAGCAGTGGCCCCCCGGCGGCTGGCAATCAGCCCCAGCATTTT; CDR3 protein: CASSGPPAAGNQPQHF; J gene: TRBJ1-5; CDR3 length: 16; V gene: TRBV2; clone size: -; D gene: -
CDR3 DNA: TGTGCCAGCAGCTTAGCCGGGGTTGATCCGACCCCTGGAAACACCATATATTTT; CDR3 protein: CASSLAGVDPTPGNTIYF; J gene: TRBJ1-3; CDR3 length: 18; V gene: TRBV11-2; clone size: -; D gene: -
CDR3 DNA: TGTGCCAGCAGTTACTCAACAGGGGCGCACGAGCAGTACTTC; CDR3 protein: CASSYSTGAHEQYF; J gene: TRBJ2-7; CDR3 length: 14; V gene: TRBV6-5; clone size: -; D gene: TRBD1
CDR3 DNA: TGTGCCAGCAGCTTAACAGGACTAGCGGGAGCGGATGAGCAGTTCTTC; CDR3 protein: CASSLTGLAGADEQFF; J gene: TRBJ2-1; CDR3 length: 16; V gene: TRBV7-3; clone size: -; D gene: TRBD2
CDR3 DNA: TGTGCCGGGGAGGTTTTCTCTGGGAGCCTCACAGATACGCAGTATTTT; CDR3 protein: CAGEVFSGSLTDTQYF; J gene: TRBJ2-3; CDR3 length: 16; V gene: TRBV30; clone size: few; D gene: -
CDR3 DNA: TGTGCCAGCAGCCAAGTTGACACTAACACTGAAGCTTTCTTT; CDR3 protein: CASSQVDTNTEAFF; J gene: TRBJ1-1; CDR3 length: 14; V gene: TRBV14; clone size: -; D gene: -
CDR3 DNA: TGCAGCGTTGTCGGAGCAGGAGGAAGCTACACCTTC; CDR3 protein: CSVVGAGGSYTF; J gene: TRBJ1-2; CDR3 length: 12; V gene: TRBV29-1; clone size: -; D gene: -
CDR3 DNA: TGTGCCAGCAGTCCGCAGGGGGATGGCTACACCTTC; CDR3 protein: CASSPQGDGYTF; J gene: TRBJ1-2; CDR3 length: 12; V gene: TRBV2; clone size: -; D gene: TRBD1
CDR3 DNA: TGTGCCAGTAGTATGTCCGGGTGGAACACTGAAGCTTTCTTT; CDR3 protein: CASSMSGWNTEAFF; J gene: TRBJ1-1; CDR3 length: 14; V gene: TRBV19; clone size: once; D gene: -
CDR3 DNA: TGTGCCAGTTGGGCACAGAACTATGGCTACACCTTC; CDR3 protein: CASWAQNYGYTF; J gene: TRBJ1-2; CDR3 length: 12; V gene: TRBV6-5; clone size: -; D gene: -
CDR3 DNA: TGTGCCAGCTCCCGCACTCCGGGACAGGGGGCTACTGAAGCTTTCTTT; CDR3 protein: CASSRTPGQGATEAFF; J gene: TRBJ1-1; CDR3 length: 16; V gene: TRBV18; clone size: -; D gene: TRBD1
CDR3 DNA: TGTGCCAGCAGCTCCGGGACAGGTCTCTACGAGCAGTACTTC; CDR3 protein: CASSSGTGLYEQYF; J gene: TRBJ2-7; CDR3 length: 14; V gene: TRBV5-6; clone size: -; D gene: TRBD1
CDR3 DNA: TGTGCCAGCAGCTCAAGCCCACCTCATAGCAATCAGCCCCAGCATTTT; CDR3 protein: CASSSSPPHSNQPQHF; J gene: TRBJ1-5; CDR3 length: 16; V gene: TRBV5-6; clone size: -; D gene: -
CDR3 DNA: TGTGCCAGTAGCCGGGACAGTGAGATGAACACTGAAGCTTTCTTT; CDR3 protein: CASSRDSEMNTEAFF; J gene: TRBJ1-1; CDR3 length: 15; V gene: TRBV19; clone size: -; D gene: TRBD1